This T cell receptor beta chain was sequenced during a study of T cells in Graves' hyperthyroidism and ophthalmopathy. At the level of the study: Before any treatment, at initial diagnosis, peripheral blood was collected.

The TCR beta CDR3 regions underwent amplification using RNA transcripts as the source. Initially, a first-round RT-PCR of the TCR CDR3 employed the HTBI primer set. TCRdb reprocessed the multiplex PCR reads with MiXCR, giving one entry per CDR3 protein. Of fewer than 800,000 distinct CDR3 sequences in the sample, 15% to 20% were seen once. Per germline, CDR1 MNHEY and CDR2 SMNVEV (reference sequence). V shed 5 bases, J shed 5 bases, and the junction held 10 bases outside the gene matches. The CDR3 spans 16 residues. This clonotype was found many times. The chain combines TRBV27 with TRBJ2-7, with 12 bases aligning to TRBD2. The sequenced sample consisted of blood. The source is a man between 18 and 35 years old with Graves' hyperthyroidism. This CDR3 reads CASSTATSGRINEQYF. For the CDR3, the DNA is TGTGCCAGCAGTACCGCGACTAGCGGGAGAATCAACGAGCAGTACTTC.